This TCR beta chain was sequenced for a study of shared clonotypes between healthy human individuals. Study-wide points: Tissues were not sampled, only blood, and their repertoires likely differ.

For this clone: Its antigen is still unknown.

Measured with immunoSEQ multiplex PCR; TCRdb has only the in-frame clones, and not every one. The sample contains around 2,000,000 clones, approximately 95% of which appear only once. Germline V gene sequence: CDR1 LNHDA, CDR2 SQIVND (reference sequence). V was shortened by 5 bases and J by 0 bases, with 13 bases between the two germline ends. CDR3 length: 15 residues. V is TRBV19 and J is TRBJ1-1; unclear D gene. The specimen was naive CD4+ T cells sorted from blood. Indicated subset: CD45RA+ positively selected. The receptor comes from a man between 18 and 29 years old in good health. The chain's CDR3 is CASSLPTGLNTEAFF. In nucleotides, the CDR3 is TGTGCCAGTAGTCTCCCGACGGGTCTGAACACTGAAGCTTTCTTT.